This T cell receptor (beta chain) was observed in a study of Ad26.COV2.S vaccination and SARS-CoV-2 variants. In the study overall: The donor participated in the COV1001 trial, in its Ad26.COV2.S arm.

With respect to this clone: Its antigen is still unknown.

Notes on the study in general: Vaccine and placebo recipients had comparable breadth of non-spike TCRs.

Treatment denoted: some 19 received Ad26.COV2.S at low or high dose, single or two shots; about 5 received placebo; per-sample allocation not given. The study sampled participants on day 63 after the first vaccine or placebo injection. CDR1 and CDR2 from the germline V gene are MRHNA and SNTAGT. V lost 5 bases, J lost 4 bases, and 3 bases stayed unmatched. The CDR3 spans 14 residues. Using immunoSEQ multiplex PCR, the repertoire was profiled, and TCRdb retains in-frame clones only, with some absent. The sample has some 520,000 clones, around 85% seen once. The sequenced sample was peripheral blood, obtained in a trial of Ad26.COV2.S vaccine versus placebo. This TCR was sampled from a person aged 18-60 years who received the Ad26.COV2.S COVID-19 vaccine or a placebo. The chain uses TRBV6-4 and TRBJ2-2, with TRBD1 matching over 8 bases. The CDR3 is CASSQGARTGELFF. The CDR3, as DNA: TGTGCCAGCAGTCAGGGGGCCCGCACCGGGGAGCTGTTTTTT.